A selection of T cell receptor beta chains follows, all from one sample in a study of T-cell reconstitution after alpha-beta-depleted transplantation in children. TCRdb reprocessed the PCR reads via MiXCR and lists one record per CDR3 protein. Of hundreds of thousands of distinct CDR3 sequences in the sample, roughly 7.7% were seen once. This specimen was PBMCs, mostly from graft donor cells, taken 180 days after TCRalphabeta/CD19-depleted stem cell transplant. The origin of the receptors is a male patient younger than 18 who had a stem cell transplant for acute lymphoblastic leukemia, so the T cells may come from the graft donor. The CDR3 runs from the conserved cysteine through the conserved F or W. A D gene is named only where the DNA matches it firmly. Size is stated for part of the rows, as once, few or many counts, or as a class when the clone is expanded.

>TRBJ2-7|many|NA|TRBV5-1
TGCGCCAGCAGCTTGGTCGGGCCTCGCGAGCAGTACTTC
CASSLVGPREQYF
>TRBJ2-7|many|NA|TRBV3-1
TGTGCCAGCAGCCAAGAGGAAGGGGCCAACTACGAGCAGTACTTC
CASSQEEGANYEQYF
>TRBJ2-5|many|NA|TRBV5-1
TGCGCCAGCAGCTTGGACAGGAACAGTAGGTACCAAGAGACCCAGTACTTC
CASSLDRNSRYQETQYF
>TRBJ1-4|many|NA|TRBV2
TGTGCCAGCAGTGGGGTGAGGGCGAATGAAAAACTGTTTTTT
CASSGVRANEKLFF
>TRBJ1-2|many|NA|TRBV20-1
TGCAGTGCTAGAGATCTTGGGTATGGCTACACCTTC
CSARDLGYGYTF
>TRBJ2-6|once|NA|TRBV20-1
TGCAGTGCTAGAGGGGGATCCGGGACCTCCCCACCTGGGGCCAGCGTCCTGACTTTC
CSARGGSGTSPPGASVLTF
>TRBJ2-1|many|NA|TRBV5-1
TGCGCCAGCAGCCTTGGTCTAGGTGCCTTAGGGAATGAGCAGTTCTTC
CASSLGLGALGNEQFF
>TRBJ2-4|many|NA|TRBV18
TGTGCCAGCTCACCACCGGCCCGGGGGGCCAAAAACATTCAGTACTTC
CASSPPARGAKNIQYF
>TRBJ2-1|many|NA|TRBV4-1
TGCGCCAGCAGCCAAGTTGCTAGCCCCTACAATGAGCAGTTCTTC
CASSQVASPYNEQFF
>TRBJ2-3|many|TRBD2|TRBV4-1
TGCGCCAGCAGCCAAGAGAGCGGGGGGGCCTCAGATACGCAGTATTTT
CASSQESGGASDTQYF
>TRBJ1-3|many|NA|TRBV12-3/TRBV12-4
TGTGCCAGCAGTTTTTGGGGTATGGGAAACACCATATATTTT
CASSFWGMGNTIYF
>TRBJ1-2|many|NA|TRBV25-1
TGTGCCAGCAGTGACACGCCCAGGGGCGGCTACACCTTC
CASSDTPRGGYTF
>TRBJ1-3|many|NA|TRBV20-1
TGCAGTGCTACCCGGGGTTCCTCTGGAAACACCATATATTTT
CSATRGSSGNTIYF
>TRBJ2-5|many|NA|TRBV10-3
TGTGCCATCAGTGAGGACAGCGAAGAGACCCAGTACTTC
CAISEDSEETQYF
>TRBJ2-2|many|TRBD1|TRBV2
TGTGCCAGCAAGGGACAGGGTGGCACCGGGGAGCTGTTTTTT
CASKGQGGTGELFF
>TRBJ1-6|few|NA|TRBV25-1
TGTGCCAGCAGTGAATATTCGTCAGCAAATTCACCCCTCCACTTT
CASSEYSSANSPLHF
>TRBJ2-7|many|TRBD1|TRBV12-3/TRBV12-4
TGTGCCAGCAGTTGGGACAGGGGCGAGCAGTACTTC
CASSWDRGEQYF
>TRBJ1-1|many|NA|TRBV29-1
TGCGCAGGGCTTTCGACTGAAGCTTTCTTT
CAGLSTEAFF
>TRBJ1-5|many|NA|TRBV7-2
TGTGCCAGCAGCCCAACTATTGATCAGCCCCAGCATTTT
CASSPTIDQPQHF
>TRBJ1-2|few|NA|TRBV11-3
TGTGCCAGCAGCTCAACGGACTCGGGGGGCTACACCTTC
CASSSTDSGGYTF
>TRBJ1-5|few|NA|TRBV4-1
TGCGCCAGCAGCCCGGGGGGGGGCTATCAGCCCCAGCATTTT
CASSPGGGYQPQHF
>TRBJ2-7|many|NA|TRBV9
TGTGCCAGCGGGTCGGCCTACGAGCAGTACTTC
CASGSAYEQYF
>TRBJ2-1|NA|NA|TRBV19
TGTGCCAGTAGTACCCGACACAGGAATGAGCAGTTCTTC
CASSTRHRNEQFF
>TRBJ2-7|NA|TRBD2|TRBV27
TGTGCCAGCAGTCCCCCCCCGGGGAGGGCGTCCTACGGGCAGTACTTC
CASSPPPGRASYGQYF
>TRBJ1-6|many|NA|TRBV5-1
TGCGCCAGCAGCACAACAGATAATTCACCCCTCCACTTT
CASSTTDNSPLHF
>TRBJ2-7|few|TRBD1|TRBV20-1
TGCAGTGCTAGGACCTCTAATTCGGACAGGGTTAGCTCCTACGAGCAGTACTTC
CSARTSNSDRVSSYEQYF
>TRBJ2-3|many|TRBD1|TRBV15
TGTGCCACCAGCGTTCAGGGGGCGGGTACAGATACGCAGTATTTT
CATSVQGAGTDTQYF
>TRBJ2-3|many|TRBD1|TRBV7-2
TGTGCCAGCAGCTCGACAGGGGCGGGAGATACGCAGTATTTT
CASSSTGAGDTQYF
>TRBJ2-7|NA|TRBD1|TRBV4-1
TGCGCCAGCACCGAGAGAGGGGGACAGGGACTCTACGAGCAGTACTTC
CASTERGGQGLYEQYF
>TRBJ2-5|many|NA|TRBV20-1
TGCAGTGCTAGAGGGCAGAGCCAAGAGACCCAGTACTTC
CSARGQSQETQYF
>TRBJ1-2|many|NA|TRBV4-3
TGCGCCAGCAGCCAAGGGCACAGCACTAACTATGGCTACACCTTC
CASSQGHSTNYGYTF
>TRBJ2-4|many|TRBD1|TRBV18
TGTGCCAGCTCACCGGACAGGGGGGTTCCCAAAAACATTCAGTACTTC
CASSPDRGVPKNIQYF
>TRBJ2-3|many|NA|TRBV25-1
TGTGCCAGCAGTGAGGGGGTTACCCGGGTTACGCAGTATTTT
CASSEGVTRVTQYF
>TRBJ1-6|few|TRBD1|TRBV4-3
TGCGCCAGCAGCCAAGTTGTGACAGGGCGTTATAATTCACCCCTCCACTTT
CASSQVVTGRYNSPLHF
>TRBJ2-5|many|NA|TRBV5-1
TGCGCCAGCAGCTTCATGGGTAATATTGGGGAGACCCAGTACTTC
CASSFMGNIGETQYF
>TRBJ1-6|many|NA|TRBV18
TGTGCCAGCTCACCGGTAGGGGCCAATTCACCCCTCCACTTT
CASSPVGANSPLHF
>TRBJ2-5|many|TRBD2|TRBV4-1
TGCGCCAGCAGCCAAGAAGAGCGGGAGGAGGAGACCCAGTACTTC
CASSQEEREEETQYF
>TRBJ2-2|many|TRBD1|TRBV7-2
TGTGCCAGCAGCTTATGGACAGGGTCGAACACCGGGGAGCTGTTTTTT
CASSLWTGSNTGELFF
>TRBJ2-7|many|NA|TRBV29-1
TGCAGCGTTGGGATCCGGGGGCGAGAATACGAGCAGTACTTC
CSVGIRGREYEQYF
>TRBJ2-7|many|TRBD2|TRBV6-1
TGTGCCAGCAGTACAGCCGGGACTAGCATTTACGAGCAGTACTTC
CASSTAGTSIYEQYF
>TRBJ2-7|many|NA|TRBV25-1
TGTGCCAGCAGTGAATGGACATCCGAGCAGTACTTC
CASSEWTSEQYF
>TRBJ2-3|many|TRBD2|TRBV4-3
TGCGCCAGCAGCCCCTCAGGGACTAGCGGGGGGGTGACTAGCACAGATACGCAGTATTTT
CASSPSGTSGGVTSTDTQYF
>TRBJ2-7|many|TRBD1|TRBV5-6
TGTGCCAGCAGCTTGGATGGACAGGGGATTAGGTACGAGCAGTACTTC
CASSLDGQGIRYEQYF
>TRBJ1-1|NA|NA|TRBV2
TGTGCCAGGACATCGGCCTTGAACACTGAAGCTTTCTTT
CARTSALNTEAFF
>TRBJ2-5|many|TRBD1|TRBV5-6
TGTGCCAGCAGCTTTGGACAGGGGAGTGGAGAGACCCAGTACTTC
CASSFGQGSGETQYF